The clone carrying this TCR beta chain was counted at least ten times. The antigen remains unidentified. This sample stems from a study of molecular identifiers for immune sequencing clone quantification. Regarding the study as a whole: Even with around 1 million naive cells present, spiked Jurkat TCR RNA from one cell was reportedly detectable.

Researchers sorted naive CD8 T cells as cells that were CD8+CD4-CCR7+CD45RA+. Trimming at V came to 8 bases and at J to 7 bases, leaving 10 bases not matched to a gene. Germline V gives CDR1 LNHDA, CDR2 SQIVND (reference sequence). The CDR3 is made up of 14 amino acids. Bulk libraries came from a prior protocol with listed TCR primers. From the PCR reads, TCRdb called clonotypes with MiXCR, one entry per CDR3 protein. The table lists about 630,000 distinct CDR3 sequences, around 25% of them singletons. The TCR sequence derives from a human donor in good health. Some libraries in this study had Jurkat cell RNA spiked in. The chain combines TRBV19 with TRBJ2-1, with 8 positions matching TRBD2. The specimen was naive CD8+ T cells from blood, with Jurkat cell RNA spiked in. Subset here: FACS-sorted CD8+CD4-CCR7+CD45RA+ naive T cells. The CDR3 spells CASSLAGPANEQFF. CDR3 nucleotide sequence: TGTGCCAGTTCCCTAGCGGGCCCGGCAAATGAGCAGTTCTTC.